The next 10 T cell receptor beta chains were all read from a single sample in a study of T cell responses to AZD1222 COVID-19 vaccine. TCRdb's table, derived via immunoSEQ multiplex PCR, lists solely in-frame clones and lacks some. The data contain some 60,000 clones, about 91% of them singletons. The specimen comprised peripheral blood, sampled 28 days after the second AZD1222 dose. The receptor source for this set is an adult who received the AZD1222 COVID-19 vaccine.

The chain carries TRBV7-2 and TRBJ2-1, with D perhaps TRBD1 (6 bases). Germline V CDR1 and CDR2: SGHTA, FQGNSA. Deletions cut 3 bases from V and 4 bases from J, with 10 bases between. The CDR3 totals 14 residues. CDR3 loop: CASSFRTEYNEQFF. The CDR3 DNA follows: TGTGCCAGCAGCTTTCGGACAGAATACAATGAGCAGTTCTTC.

The gene calls are TRBV28 and TRBJ2-1; TRBD2 matches 7 bases. Germline values: CDR1 MDHEN, CDR2 SYDVKM. V lost 5 bases and J lost 9; bases outside the gene matches: 16. CDR3 length: 16 amino acids. CDR3 in DNA: TGTGCCAGCAGTCAAAGTTGGGGGGGAGATGCAGTTGAGCAGTTCTTC. Its protein is CASSQSWGGDAVEQFF.

The chain recombines TRBV10-1 with TRBJ2-3, with TRBD1 matching over 9 bases. Germline V gene data show CDR1 as WNHNN and CDR2 as SYGVQD (reference sequence). The CDR3 loop spans 15 amino acids. The junction had 9 bases not matched to a gene; V was cut back by 7 bases and J by 4 bases. The CDR3 region has the DNA TGCGCCAGCAAAGAGGGACAGGGTATTTCAGATACGCAGTATTTT. Translating it yields CASKEGQGISDTQYF.

The chain is built from TRBV28 and TRBJ1-5; D is possibly TRBD1 (5 bases). CDR3 length: 16 residues. V was trimmed by 4 bases and J by 0 bases, leaving 13 bases between them. CDR1 is MDHEN, CDR2 SYDVKM, per germline. DNA of the CDR3: TGTGCCAGCAGTTCCTCCGGGACCCCTAGCAATCAGCCCCAGCATTTT. Translating it yields CASSSSGTPSNQPQHF.

V is TRBV11-2 and J is TRBJ2-3, with TRBD2 matching over 8 bases. Germline trimming cut 5 bases from V and 4 bases from J; bases unmatched to any gene: 8. Germline V lookup: CDR1 SGHAT, CDR2 FQNNGV. The CDR3 has 15 amino acids. The DNA of the CDR3 is TGTGCCAGCAGCCCCGGGGGGGCCCCCCCAGATACGCAGTATTTT. The encoded protein is CASSPGGAPPDTQYF.

V usage is TRBV2 and J usage is TRBJ2-1, with 8 bases that match TRBD2. The J segment lost 3 bases and the V segment lost 7 bases, leaving 11 bases of the junction unmatched. The CDR3 contains 16 residues. CDR1 and CDR2 from the germline V gene are SNHLY and FYNNEI. The CDR3 nucleotides are TGTGCCAGCACCGCCGGGAGGGCGGGGGGCTACAATGAGCAGTTCTTC. It specifies CASTAGRAGGYNEQFF. Full variable domain (missing parts from reference TRBV2 and TRBJ2-1): EPEVTQTPSHQVTQMGQEVILRCVPISNHLYFYWYRQILGQKVEFLVSFYNNEISEKSEIFDDQFSVERPDGSNFTLKIRSTKLEDSAMYFCASTAGRAGGYNEQFFGPGTRLTVL.

The V and J genes are TRBV11-3 and TRBJ1-2; D is ambiguous. The CDR3 totals 18 residues. Trimming left V 5 bases short and J 4 bases short, with 26 bases between. In germline, CDR1 is SGHNT, CDR2 YENEEA. The CDR3: CASSPDASAARWCYGYTF. The CDR3 region has the DNA TGTGCCAGCAGCCCGGATGCCTCGGCAGCACGCTGGTGCTATGGCTACACCTTC.

This chain joins TRBV7-9 and TRBJ1-1; TRBD1 matches at 9 bases. From germline, CDR1 is SEHNR and CDR2 FQNEAQ (reference sequence). The CDR3 length is 15 residues. J lost 5 bases, V lost 5 bases, and 9 bases had no gene match. This chain's CDR3 is CASSESLGQGTEAFF. CDR3 DNA sequence: TGTGCCAGCAGCGAATCCCTGGGACAGGGAACTGAAGCTTTCTTT.

The chain has TRBV7-2 and TRBJ2-7, with D maybe TRBD2 (7 bases). Looked up from germline, CDR1 is SGHTA and CDR2 is FQGNSA. The CDR3 is 16 amino acids. The V end was cut by 4 bases, the J end by 7 bases, with 23 bases between. The CDR3 coding sequence is TGTGCCAGCAGCTCGGCCAAGGGGGGAGGGCCCAATGAGCAGTACTTC. Protein: CASSSAKGGGPNEQYF.

The CDR3 here is CASSQTGDYGYTF. In nucleotides, the CDR3 is TGTGCCAGCAGCCAGACAGGGGACTATGGCTACACCTTC. The genes are TRBV11-2 and TRBJ1-2, with 8 bases lining up with TRBD1. The germline V gene encodes CDR1 SGHAT and CDR2 FQNNGV. The V and J ends lost 5 bases and 3 bases, in that order; junction bases with no gene match: 2. The CDR3 has 13 amino acids. Drawing the rest from reference TRBV11-2 and TRBJ1-2, the complete variable domain is EAGVAQSPRYKIIEKRQSVAFWCNPISGHATLYWYQQILGQGPKLLIQFQNNGVVDDSQLPKDRFSAERLKGVDSTLKIQPAKLEDSAVYLCASSQTGDYGYTFGSGTRLTVV.